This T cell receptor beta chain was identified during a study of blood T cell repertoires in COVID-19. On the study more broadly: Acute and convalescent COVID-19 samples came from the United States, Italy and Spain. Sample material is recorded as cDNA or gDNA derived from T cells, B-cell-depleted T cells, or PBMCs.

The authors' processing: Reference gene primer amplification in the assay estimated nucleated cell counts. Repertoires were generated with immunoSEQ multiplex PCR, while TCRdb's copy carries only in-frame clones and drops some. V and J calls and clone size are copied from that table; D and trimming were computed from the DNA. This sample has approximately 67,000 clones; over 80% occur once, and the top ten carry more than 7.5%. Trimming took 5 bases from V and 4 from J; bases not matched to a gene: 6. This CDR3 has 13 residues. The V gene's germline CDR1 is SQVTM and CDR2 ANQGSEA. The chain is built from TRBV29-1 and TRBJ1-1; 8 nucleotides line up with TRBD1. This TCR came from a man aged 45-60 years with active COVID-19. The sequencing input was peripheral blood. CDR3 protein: CSVRQGRGTEAFF. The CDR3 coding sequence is TGCAGCGTTCGACAGGGGAGGGGCACTGAAGCTTTCTTT.